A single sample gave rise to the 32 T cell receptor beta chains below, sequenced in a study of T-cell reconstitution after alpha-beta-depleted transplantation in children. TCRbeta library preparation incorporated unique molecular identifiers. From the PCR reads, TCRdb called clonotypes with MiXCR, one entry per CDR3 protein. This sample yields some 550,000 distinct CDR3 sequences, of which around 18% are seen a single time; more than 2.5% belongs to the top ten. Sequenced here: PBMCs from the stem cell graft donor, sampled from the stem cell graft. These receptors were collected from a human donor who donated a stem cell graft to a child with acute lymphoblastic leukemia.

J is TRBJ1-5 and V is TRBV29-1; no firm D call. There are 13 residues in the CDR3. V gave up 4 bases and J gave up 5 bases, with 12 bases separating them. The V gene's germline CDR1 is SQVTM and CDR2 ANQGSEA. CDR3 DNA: TGCAGCGTTGCGAGTCAGCTCTATCAGCCCCAGCATTTT. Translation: CSVASQLYQPQHF. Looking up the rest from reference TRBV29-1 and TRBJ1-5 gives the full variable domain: SAVISQKPSRDICQRGTSLTIQCQVDSQVTMMFWYRQQPGQSLTLIATANQGSEATYESGFVIDKFPISRPNLTFSTLTVSNMSPEDSSIYLCSVASQLYQPQHFGDGTRLSIL.

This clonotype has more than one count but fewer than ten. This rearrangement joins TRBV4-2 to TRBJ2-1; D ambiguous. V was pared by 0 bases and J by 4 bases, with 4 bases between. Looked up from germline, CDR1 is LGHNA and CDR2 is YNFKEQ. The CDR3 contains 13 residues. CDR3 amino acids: CASSQEVYNEQFF. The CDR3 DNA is TGTGCCAGCAGCCAAGAAGTATACAATGAGCAGTTCTTC.

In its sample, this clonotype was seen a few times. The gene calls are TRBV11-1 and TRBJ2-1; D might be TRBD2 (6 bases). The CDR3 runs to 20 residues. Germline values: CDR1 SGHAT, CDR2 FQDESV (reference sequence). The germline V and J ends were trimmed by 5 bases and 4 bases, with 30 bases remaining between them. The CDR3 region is CASSRTSQIPLAESYNEQFF. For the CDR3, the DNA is TGTGCCAGCAGCCGTACATCTCAGATCCCACTAGCAGAGAGTTACAATGAGCAGTTCTTC.

The CDR3 DNA sequence: TGTGCCAGCAGCAGACTGTCCTCTGGGGCCAACGTCCTGACTTTC. As protein: CASSRLSSGANVLTF. The J gene is TRBJ2-6, the V gene TRBV7-2; D is unresolved. Germline V CDR1 and CDR2: SGHTA, FQGNSA. The CDR3 totals 15 residues. Trimming removed 5 bases at V and 0 bases at J, with 8 bases between.

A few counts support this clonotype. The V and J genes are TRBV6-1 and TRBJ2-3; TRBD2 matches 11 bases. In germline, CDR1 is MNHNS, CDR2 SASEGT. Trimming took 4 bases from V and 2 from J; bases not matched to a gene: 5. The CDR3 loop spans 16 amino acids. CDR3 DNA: TGTGCCAGCAGTGCGGGACTAGCGGCAATCACAGATACGCAGTATTTT. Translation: CASSAGLAAITDTQYF.

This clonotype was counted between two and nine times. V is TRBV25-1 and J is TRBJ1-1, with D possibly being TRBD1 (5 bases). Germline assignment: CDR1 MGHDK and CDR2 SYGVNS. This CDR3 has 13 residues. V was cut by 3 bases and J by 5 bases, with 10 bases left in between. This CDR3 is CASSESWGTEAFF. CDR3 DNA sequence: TGTGCCAGCAGTGAGTCATGGGGGACTGAAGCTTTCTTT.

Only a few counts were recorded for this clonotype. CDR3 loop: CASSLGGRNNEQFF. The CDR3 nucleotides read TGTGCCAGCAGCTTGGGGGGTCGCAACAATGAGCAGTTCTTC. The chain is built from TRBV7-9 and TRBJ2-1, with a possible D match to TRBD2 (6 bases). Trimming stripped 3 bases from V and 5 bases from J, with 11 bases between. The germline V gene has CDR1 SEHNR and CDR2 FQNEAQ (reference sequence). The CDR3 runs to 14 residues.

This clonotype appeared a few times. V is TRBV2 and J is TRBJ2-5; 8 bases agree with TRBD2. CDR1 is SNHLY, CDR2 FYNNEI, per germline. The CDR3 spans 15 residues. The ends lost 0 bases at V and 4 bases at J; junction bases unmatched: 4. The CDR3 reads CASSEARGARETQYF. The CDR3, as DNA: TGTGCCAGCAGTGAAGCGCGGGGGGCGCGAGAGACCCAGTACTTC.

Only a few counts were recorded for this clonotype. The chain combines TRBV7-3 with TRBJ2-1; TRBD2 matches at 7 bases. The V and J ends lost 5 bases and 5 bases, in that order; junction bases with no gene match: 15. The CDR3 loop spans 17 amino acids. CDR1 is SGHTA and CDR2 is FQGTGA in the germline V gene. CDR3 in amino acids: CASSPTLTSALNNEQFF. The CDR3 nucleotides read TGTGCCAGCAGCCCCACCCTTACTAGCGCGCTCAACAATGAGCAGTTCTTC.

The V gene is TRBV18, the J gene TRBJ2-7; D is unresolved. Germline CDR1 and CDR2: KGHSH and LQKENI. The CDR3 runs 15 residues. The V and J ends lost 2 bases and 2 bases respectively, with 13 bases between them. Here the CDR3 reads CASSPAFRSAYEQYF. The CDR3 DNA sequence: TGTGCCAGCTCACCAGCATTCCGATCCGCCTACGAGCAGTACTTC.

The CDR3 spells CATSRKLAGGTLLTNEQFF. In DNA form, the CDR3 reads TGTGCCACCAGCAGGAAACTAGCGGGTGGAACCCTACTGACGAATGAGCAGTTCTTC. V is TRBV15 and J is TRBJ2-1, with TRBD2 identical over 9 bases. The J segment lost 7 bases and the V segment lost 3 bases, leaving 19 bases of the junction unmatched. Germline assignment: CDR1 LNHNV and CDR2 YYDKDF (reference sequence). The length of the CDR3 is 19 residues.

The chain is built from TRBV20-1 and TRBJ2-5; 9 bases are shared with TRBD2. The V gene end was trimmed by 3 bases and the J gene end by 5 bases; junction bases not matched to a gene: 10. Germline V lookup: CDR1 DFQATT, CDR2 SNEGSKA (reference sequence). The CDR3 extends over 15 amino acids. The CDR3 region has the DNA TGCAGTGCTAGGAGAGCGGGAGGTACCCCGGAGACCCAGTACTTC. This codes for CSARRAGGTPETQYF.

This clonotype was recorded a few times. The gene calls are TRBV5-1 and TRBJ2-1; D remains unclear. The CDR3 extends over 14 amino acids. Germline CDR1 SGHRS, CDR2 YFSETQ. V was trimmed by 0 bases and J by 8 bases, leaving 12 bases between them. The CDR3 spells CASSLAELSHEQFF. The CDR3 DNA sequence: TGCGCCAGCAGCTTGGCCGAGCTTAGCCATGAGCAGTTCTTC.

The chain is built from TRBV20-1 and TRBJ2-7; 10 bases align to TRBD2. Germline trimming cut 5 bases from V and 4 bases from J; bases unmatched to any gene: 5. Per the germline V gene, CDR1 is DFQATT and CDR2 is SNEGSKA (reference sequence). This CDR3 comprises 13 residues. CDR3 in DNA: TGCAGTGCTGCTAGCGGGAGAGGATACGAGCAGTACTTC. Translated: CSAASGRGYEQYF.

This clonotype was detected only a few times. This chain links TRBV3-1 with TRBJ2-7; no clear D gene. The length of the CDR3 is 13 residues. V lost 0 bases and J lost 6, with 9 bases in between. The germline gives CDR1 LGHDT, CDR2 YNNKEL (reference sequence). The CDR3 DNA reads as TGTGCCAGCAGCCAAGAGGGGTGGAGCGAGCAGTACTTC. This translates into CASSQEGWSEQYF.

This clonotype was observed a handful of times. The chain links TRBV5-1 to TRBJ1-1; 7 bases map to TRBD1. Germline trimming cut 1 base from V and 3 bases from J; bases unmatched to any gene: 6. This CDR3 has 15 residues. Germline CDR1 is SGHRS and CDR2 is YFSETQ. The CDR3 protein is CASSLTLTGYTEAFF. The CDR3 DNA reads TGCGCCAGCAGCTTGACCCTGACAGGGTACACTGAAGCTTTCTTT.

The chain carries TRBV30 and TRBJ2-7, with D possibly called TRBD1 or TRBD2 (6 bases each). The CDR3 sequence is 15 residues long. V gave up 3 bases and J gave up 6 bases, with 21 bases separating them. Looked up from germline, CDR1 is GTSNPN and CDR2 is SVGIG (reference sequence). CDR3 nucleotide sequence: TGTGCCTGGAGGGGCCAGGGGAGGATGGGAGGCGAGCAGTACTTC. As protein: CAWRGQGRMGGEQYF.

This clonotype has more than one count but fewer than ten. CDR3 protein: CASSSTAGANVLTF. The CDR3 region has the DNA TGTGCCAGCAGCTCGACGGCAGGGGCCAACGTCCTGACTTTC. This chain links TRBV9 with TRBJ2-6, with D uncertain. Trimming removed 4 bases from V and 4 bases from J, with 9 bases in between. Germline V gene sequence: CDR1 SGDLS, CDR2 YYNGEE. The CDR3 extends over 14 amino acids.

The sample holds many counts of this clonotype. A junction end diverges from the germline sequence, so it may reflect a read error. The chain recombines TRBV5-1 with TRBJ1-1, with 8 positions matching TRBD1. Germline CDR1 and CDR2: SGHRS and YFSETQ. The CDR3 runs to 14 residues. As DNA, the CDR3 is TGTGCCAGCAGCCCCGGGACAGGGAACACTGAAGCTTTCTTT. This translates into CASSPGTGNTEAFF.

Written as DNA, the CDR3 is TGTGCCAGCTCCCCCGGCGGGAGTCTATGGGAGCAGTACTTC. The encoded protein is CASSPGGSLWEQYF. The chain combines TRBV7-9 with TRBJ2-7; 7 bases map to TRBD2. Germline trimming cut 8 bases from V and 7 bases from J; bases unmatched to any gene: 14. Germline-derived CDR1 and CDR2 are SEHNR and FQNEAQ (reference sequence). This CDR3 spans 14 amino acids.

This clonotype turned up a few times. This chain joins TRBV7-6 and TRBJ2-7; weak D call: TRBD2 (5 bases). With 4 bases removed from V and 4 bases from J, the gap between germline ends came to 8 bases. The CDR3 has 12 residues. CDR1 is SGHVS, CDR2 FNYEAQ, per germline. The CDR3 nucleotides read TGTGCCAGCAGCTCGGGGTTATACGAGCAGTACTTC. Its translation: CASSSGLYEQYF.

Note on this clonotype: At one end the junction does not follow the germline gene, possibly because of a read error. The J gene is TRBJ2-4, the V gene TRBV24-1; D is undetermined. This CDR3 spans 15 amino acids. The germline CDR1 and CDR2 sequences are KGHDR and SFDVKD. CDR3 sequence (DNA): TGTGCCACCAGTGATTCTTCGGTAGCCAAAAACAGTCAGTACTTC. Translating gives CATSDSSVAKNSQYF.

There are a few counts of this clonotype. As DNA, the CDR3 is TGTGCCAGCACCCTCCGGACAGTCCAAGAGACCCAGTACTTC. Its translation is CASTLRTVQETQYF. The chain recombines TRBV6-1 with TRBJ2-5; D perhaps matches TRBD1 (6 bases). The germline V and J ends were trimmed by 7 bases and 1 base, with 13 bases remaining between them. Per germline, CDR1 MNHNS and CDR2 SASEGT. The CDR3 covers 14 residues.

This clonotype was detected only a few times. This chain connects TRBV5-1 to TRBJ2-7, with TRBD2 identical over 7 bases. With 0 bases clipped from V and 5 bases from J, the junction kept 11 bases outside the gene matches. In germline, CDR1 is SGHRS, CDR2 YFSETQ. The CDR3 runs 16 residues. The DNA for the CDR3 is TGCGCCAGCAGCTTGGCCTGGCGGGAGAGAGCCCACGAGCAGTACTTC. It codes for CASSLAWRERAHEQYF.

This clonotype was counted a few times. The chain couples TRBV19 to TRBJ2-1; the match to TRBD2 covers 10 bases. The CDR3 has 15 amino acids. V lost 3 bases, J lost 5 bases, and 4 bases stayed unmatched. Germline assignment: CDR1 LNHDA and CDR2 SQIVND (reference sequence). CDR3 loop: CASSIIAGGHNEQFF. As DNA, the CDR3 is TGTGCCAGTAGTATCATAGCGGGAGGCCACAATGAGCAGTTCTTC.

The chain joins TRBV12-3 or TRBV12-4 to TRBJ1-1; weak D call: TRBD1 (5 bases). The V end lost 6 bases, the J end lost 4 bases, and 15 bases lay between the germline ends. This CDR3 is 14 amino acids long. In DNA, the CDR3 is TGTGCCAGCAGCCCTCCGGGGGGACTCACTGAAGCTTTCTTT. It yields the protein CASSPPGGLTEAFF.

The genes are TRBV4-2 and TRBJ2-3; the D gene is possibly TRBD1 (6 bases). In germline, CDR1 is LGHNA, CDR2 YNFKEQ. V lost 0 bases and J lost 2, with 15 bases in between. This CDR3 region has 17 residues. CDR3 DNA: TGTGCCAGCAGCCAAGAGCTCGAGGACAGATACACAGATACGCAGTATTTT. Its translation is CASSQELEDRYTDTQYF.

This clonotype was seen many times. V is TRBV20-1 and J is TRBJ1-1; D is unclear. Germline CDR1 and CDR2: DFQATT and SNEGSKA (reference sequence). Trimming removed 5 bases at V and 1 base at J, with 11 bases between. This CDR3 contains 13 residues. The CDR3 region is CSAPWQANTEAFF. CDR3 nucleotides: TGCAGTGCTCCGTGGCAGGCGAACACTGAAGCTTTCTTT.

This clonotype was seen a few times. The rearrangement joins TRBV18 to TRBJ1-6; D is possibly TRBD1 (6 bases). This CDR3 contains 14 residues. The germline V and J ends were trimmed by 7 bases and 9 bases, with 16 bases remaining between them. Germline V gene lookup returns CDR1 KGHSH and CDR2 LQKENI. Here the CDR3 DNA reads TGTGCCAGCTGCCCCACAGGGTCGGGTTCACCCCTCCACTTT. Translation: CASCPTGSGSPLHF.

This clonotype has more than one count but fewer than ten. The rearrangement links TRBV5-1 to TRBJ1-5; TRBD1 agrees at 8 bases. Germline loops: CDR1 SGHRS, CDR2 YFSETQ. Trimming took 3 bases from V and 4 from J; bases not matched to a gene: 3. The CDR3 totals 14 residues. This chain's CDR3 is CASSSDRVNQPQHF. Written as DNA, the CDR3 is TGCGCCAGCAGCTCGGACAGGGTTAATCAGCCCCAGCATTTT.

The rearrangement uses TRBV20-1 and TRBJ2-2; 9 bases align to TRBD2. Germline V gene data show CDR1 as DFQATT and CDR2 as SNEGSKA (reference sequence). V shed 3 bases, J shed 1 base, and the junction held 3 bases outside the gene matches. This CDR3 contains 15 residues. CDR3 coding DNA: TGCAGTGCTAGGGTAGCGGGAGTGAACACCGGGGAGCTGTTTTTT. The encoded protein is CSARVAGVNTGELFF.

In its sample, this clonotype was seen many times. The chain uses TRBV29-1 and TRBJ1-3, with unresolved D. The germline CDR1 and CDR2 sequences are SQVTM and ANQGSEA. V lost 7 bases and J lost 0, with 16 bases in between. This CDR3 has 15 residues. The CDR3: CSEVPNSFSGNTIYF. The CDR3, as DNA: TGCAGCGAGGTCCCAAATTCATTCTCTGGAAACACCATATATTTT.